The following is a TCR beta chain sequence with its context. Its matching antigen is unknown. The protocol was immunoSEQ multiplex PCR, while the TCRdb copy is restricted to in-frame clones and leaves out a portion. Of tens of thousands of clones in the sample, roughly 87% are singletons; the top ten hold around 2.9%. With baseline, cycle 4 day 1, and cycle 7 day 1 as timepoints, blood was sampled. Germline CDR1 is SGHDN and CDR2 is FVKESK. After removal of 4 bases from V and 7 bases from J, the junction contained 12 bases not matched to a gene. The CDR3 extends over 17 amino acids. This record belongs to a study of OX40 agonist ivuxolimab in advanced cancers. The overall study: A male proportion of approximately 80% was recorded, with mean age about 54 years and range 23 to 79. Partial responses, seen in three patients, involved one hepatocellular carcinoma and two cutaneous melanomas.

Findings and caveats of the study: Among expanded peripheral T cells, antigen specificity went undetermined.

The origin of this receptor is an adult with an advanced solid tumor such as melanoma, head and neck, liver or kidney cancer. The genes are TRBV14 and TRBJ2-2, with 10 bases fitting TRBD2. Sequenced material: CD4+ or CD8+ T cells sorted from blood, taken in a trial of the OX40 agonist ivuxolimab. The CDR3 protein is CASSPLALAGVSGELFF. The CDR3 nucleotides are TGTGCCAGCAGCCCCCTGGCCCTAGCGGGGGTAAGCGGGGAGCTGTTTTTT.